A single sample is the source of the 29 T cell receptor beta chains below, sequenced in a study of cytomegalovirus exposure and HLA in healthy donors. Use of 60 Vbeta and 13 Jbeta primers characterized the PCR. TCRdb's table, derived via immunoSEQ multiplex PCR, lists solely in-frame clones and lacks some. The table lists under 120,000 clones, 70% to 85% of them singletons. The material sequenced was PBMCs. The receptors come from a woman aged 40 to 49 in good health and CMV-seronegative.

The chain is built from TRBV28 and TRBJ1-1, with 8 bases that match TRBD1. The CDR3 runs 14 residues. Germline V gene lookup returns CDR1 MDHEN and CDR2 SYDVKM. The trim removed 4 bases at V and 6 bases at J, leaving 7 bases unmatched. The CDR3 protein is CASSSRTGIPEAFF. DNA of the CDR3: TGTGCCAGCAGTTCACGGACAGGGATCCCTGAAGCTTTCTTT.

The gene calls are TRBV30 and TRBJ2-2, with 13 bases aligning to TRBD2. Per germline, CDR1 GTSNPN and CDR2 SVGIG (reference sequence). The CDR3 extends over 19 amino acids. Germline trimming cut 0 bases from V and 0 bases from J; bases unmatched to any gene: 7. CDR3 nucleotides: TGTGCCTGGAGTGTAAAGGGACTAGCGGGATTCGCGAACACCGGGGAGCTGTTTTTT. As protein: CAWSVKGLAGFANTGELFF.

The rearrangement uses TRBV5-6 and TRBJ2-2; 8 bases are shared with TRBD1. After removal of 4 bases from V and 4 bases from J, the junction contained 3 bases not matched to a gene. The germline CDR1 and CDR2 sequences are SGHDT and YYEEEE. This CDR3 comprises 14 residues. In nucleotides, the CDR3 is TGTGCCAGCAGCCCGACAGGGGCCACCGGGGAGCTGTTTTTT. Encoded protein: CASSPTGATGELFF.

The chain combines TRBV30 with TRBJ2-7, with a weak D call TRBD2 (6 bases). Per germline, CDR1 GTSNPN and CDR2 SVGIG (reference sequence). This CDR3 is 14 amino acids long. V was cut by 2 bases and J by 0 bases, with 11 bases left in between. The CDR3 loop reads CAWSFGGASYEQYF. In DNA form, the CDR3 reads TGTGCCTGGAGTTTCGGCGGGGCCTCCTACGAGCAGTACTTC.

This clone was counted once. The rearrangement uses TRBV10-1 and TRBJ2-1; 14 bases are a match to TRBD2. CDR1 and CDR2 (germline): WNHNN, SYGVQD (reference sequence). This CDR3 has 19 residues. Trimming cost V 6 bases and J 0 bases; bases outside gene matches: 10. CDR3 protein: CASSGTSGGRSYSYNEQFF. The CDR3 DNA sequence: TGCGCCAGCAGCGGGACTAGCGGGGGCCGTTCCTACTCCTACAATGAGCAGTTCTTC.

The chain is built from TRBV5-1 and TRBJ1-1, with D perhaps TRBD1 (6 bases). Germline CDR1 and CDR2: SGHRS and YFSETQ. Trimming pared 4 bases from V and 1 base from J, leaving 14 bases between. The CDR3 consists of 15 residues. The CDR3 DNA is TGCGCCAGCAGCCCTCTGACAGGCGGGAACACTGAAGCTTTCTTT. As protein: CASSPLTGGNTEAFF.

Only a few counts were recorded for this clone. The chain employs TRBV7-2 and TRBJ2-7, with 10 bases fitting TRBD2. CDR3 size: 17 residues. V was pared by 5 bases and J by 6 bases, with 16 bases of the junction left unmatched. Germline-derived CDR1 and CDR2 are SGHTA and FQGNSA. As DNA, the CDR3 is TGTGCCAGCAGCCCACTGGCTAGCGGGAGAAGTGTTGGCGAGCAGTACTTC. Amino acid sequence: CASSPLASGRSVGEQYF.

This clone has just a few counts. CDR3 region: CASSLQANTEAFF. The DNA for the CDR3 is TGTGCCAGCAGCCTTCAAGCGAACACTGAAGCTTTCTTT. The V gene is TRBV7-9, the J gene TRBJ1-1; D call uncertain. CDR3 length: 13 residues. Looked up from germline, CDR1 is SEHNR and CDR2 is FQNEAQ (reference sequence). Trimming pared 5 bases from V and 1 base from J, leaving 8 bases between.

The V and J genes are TRBV2 and TRBJ1-2, with 7 bases fitting TRBD1. The germline gives CDR1 SNHLY, CDR2 FYNNEI. The V gene end was trimmed by 6 bases and the J gene end by 2 bases; junction bases not matched to a gene: 6. CDR3 length: 14 residues. CDR3 amino acids: CASSRQGENYGYTF. CDR3 DNA: TGTGCCAGCAGCCGACAGGGAGAAAACTATGGCTACACCTTC. The variable domain in full, with the rest retrieved from reference TRBV2 and TRBJ1-2, is EPEVTQTPSHQVTQMGQEVILRCVPISNHLYFYWYRQILGQKVEFLVSFYNNEISEKSEIFDDQFSVERPDGSNFTLKIRSTKLEDSAMYFCASSRQGENYGYTFGSGTRLTVV.

The CDR3, as DNA: TGTGCCAGCAGCGTATGGGGACAGGGTGTGAACACTGAAGCTTTCTTT. It specifies CASSVWGQGVNTEAFF. The V and J genes are TRBV9 and TRBJ1-1; 9 bases align to TRBD1. This CDR3 is built from 16 residues. The trim removed 1 base at V and 0 bases at J, leaving 4 bases unmatched. Germline V gene lookup returns CDR1 SGDLS and CDR2 YYNGEE.

This clone was counted between two and nine times. The chain carries TRBV7-2 and TRBJ2-7; possibly TRBD1 for D (5 bases). Trimming left V 1 base short and J 2 bases short, with 12 bases between. Germline CDR1 reads SGHTA; CDR2 reads FQGNSA. The CDR3 sequence is 15 residues long. The CDR3 DNA follows: TGTGCCAGCAGCTTAGTTAGGGCAGGGACCTACGAGCAGTACTTC. It yields the protein CASSLVRAGTYEQYF.

The J gene is TRBJ1-4, the V gene TRBV2; possible D gene TRBD1, 6 bases. V was shortened by 6 bases and J by 7 bases, with 18 bases between the two germline ends. The V gene's germline CDR1 is SNHLY and CDR2 FYNNEI. CDR3 size: 15 residues. Written as DNA, the CDR3 is TGTGCCAGCAGGTCATTTGCGGACAGAGCTGAAAAACTGTTTTTT. This translates into CASRSFADRAEKLFF.

The chain uses TRBV5-6 and TRBJ2-7, with TRBD2 identical over 10 bases. From germline, CDR1 is SGHDT and CDR2 YYEEEE. The CDR3 loop spans 14 amino acids. V lost 4 bases, J lost 3 bases, and 4 bases stayed unmatched. The DNA for the CDR3 is TGTGCCAGCAGCCTAGCGGGAGTTTACTACGAGCAGTACTTC. Translation: CASSLAGVYYEQYF.

The chain combines TRBV19 with TRBJ2-7; 7 bases align to TRBD1. Germline V CDR1 and CDR2: LNHDA, SQIVND (reference sequence). J was trimmed by 2 bases and V by 4 bases; bases with no gene match: 14. The CDR3 is 17 residues long. The CDR3 DNA follows: TGTGCCAGTAGTAAGCACTCGGACAGGATTAAGGCCTACGAGCAGTACTTC. The encoded protein is CASSKHSDRIKAYEQYF.

The V and J genes are TRBV7-2 and TRBJ2-7, with TRBD2 matching over 11 bases. CDR3 size: 15 residues. Germline trimming cut 6 bases from V and 2 bases from J; bases unmatched to any gene: 6. Germline assignment: CDR1 SGHTA and CDR2 FQGNSA. The CDR3 DNA is TGTGCCAGCAGGGCCAGACTAGCGGGAACCTACGAGCAGTACTTC. Protein: CASRARLAGTYEQYF.

This rearrangement joins TRBV9 to TRBJ2-2; D gene ambiguous. Germline V gene data show CDR1 as SGDLS and CDR2 as YYNGEE. Trimming pared 6 bases from V and 7 bases from J, leaving 13 bases between. There are 13 residues in the CDR3. In DNA form, the CDR3 reads TGTGCCAGCAACCGGGTCGGCAGCGGGGAGCTGTTTTTT. Translated, it gives CASNRVGSGELFF.

To note about this clone: The sample has other DNA sequences that encode this CDR3 too. This chain connects TRBV6-1 to TRBJ1-4, with 9 bases lining up with TRBD1. V trimming: 3 bases; J trimming: 8 bases; junction bases outside the gene matches: 4. Germline V gene data show CDR1 as MNHNS and CDR2 as SASEGT. CDR3 size: 14 residues. The CDR3 spells CASSEDRGGEKLFF. The CDR3 coding sequence is TGTGCCAGCAGTGAGGACAGGGGTGGCGAAAAACTGTTTTTT.

The V call is TRBV6-5, the J call TRBJ2-3; 8 bases are a match to TRBD2. This CDR3 comprises 16 residues. The junction had 4 bases not matched to a gene; V was cut back by 2 bases and J by 0 bases. Germline lookup yields CDR1 MNHEY and CDR2 SVGAGI. CDR3 nucleotides: TGTGCCAGCAGTTACGCGGCGGGGGGAAGCACAGATACGCAGTATTTT. Translation gives CASSYAAGGSTDTQYF.

This chain joins TRBV4-3 and TRBJ2-1, with 8 bases that match TRBD2. The V and J ends lost 4 bases and 9 bases, in that order; junction bases with no gene match: 8. This CDR3 contains 14 residues. Germline values: CDR1 LGHNA, CDR2 YSLEER. For the CDR3, the DNA is TGCGCCAGCAGCCCTGGACTAGCCTGGGGTGAGCAGTTCTTC. Translation gives CASSPGLAWGEQFF.

This clone is a singleton in its sample. This chain links TRBV27 with TRBJ2-2; TRBD1 might be the D (5 bases). V was trimmed by 1 base and J by 1 base, leaving 7 bases between them. CDR1 MNHEY and CDR2 SMNVEV come from the germline V gene (reference sequence). The CDR3 consists of 15 residues. CDR3 protein: CASSLWGGNTGELFF. CDR3 coding DNA: TGTGCCAGCAGTTTATGGGGCGGGAACACCGGGGAGCTGTTTTTT.

The J gene is TRBJ2-7, the V gene TRBV30; a possible D gene is TRBD2 (5 bases). Germline V gene data show CDR1 as GTSNPN and CDR2 as SVGIG (reference sequence). V was cut by 4 bases and J by 7 bases, with 17 bases left in between. This CDR3 is 13 amino acids long. In nucleotides, the CDR3 is TGTGCCTGGAACGATGCCTTCGGCGGGGAGCAGTACTTC. It codes for CAWNDAFGGEQYF.

The V gene is TRBV7-8, the J gene TRBJ2-1, with 11 bases matching TRBD1. The junction had 6 bases not matched to a gene; V was cut back by 5 bases and J by 6 bases. The CDR3 consists of 15 residues. The germline CDR1 and CDR2 sequences are SGHVS and FQNEAQ. CDR3 region: CASSIGQGATNEQFF. In DNA form, the CDR3 reads TGTGCCAGCAGCATAGGACAGGGGGCGACCAATGAGCAGTTCTTC. The full variable domain, with the rest looked up from reference TRBV7-8 and TRBJ2-1, is GAGVSQSPRYKVAKRGQDVALRCDPISGHVSLFWYQQALGQGPEFLTYFQNEAQLDKSGLPSDRFFAERPEGSVSTLKIQRTQQEDSAVYLCASSIGQGATNEQFFGPGTRLTVL.

This clone was detected only once. The chain joins TRBV4-3 to TRBJ1-1; D is uncertain. The CDR3 extends over 13 amino acids. Germline CDR1 is LGHNA and CDR2 is YSLEER. V lost 4 bases, J lost 3 bases, and 9 bases lay in between. DNA for the CDR3: TGCGCCAGCAGCCCCGACGGGTACACTGAAGCTTTCTTT. Its translation: CASSPDGYTEAFF.

The chain recombines TRBV19 with TRBJ2-4; a possible D gene is TRBD1 (5 bases). Germline assignment: CDR1 LNHDA and CDR2 SQIVND (reference sequence). This CDR3 has 19 residues. The V and J ends lost 9 bases and 0 bases respectively, with 27 bases between them. In nucleotides, the CDR3 is TGTGCCAGCACAGACAACCCCGCGGCTACAGGTCTAGCCAAAAACATTCAGTACTTC. This translates into CASTDNPAATGLAKNIQYF.

The chain uses TRBV19 and TRBJ2-2; D is perhaps TRBD2 (5 bases). The CDR3 is 15 residues long. Trimming cost V 3 bases and J 4 bases, with 12 bases left between them. The germline V gene has CDR1 LNHDA and CDR2 SQIVND (reference sequence). The CDR3 here is CASSIGLARTGELFF. DNA for the CDR3: TGTGCCAGTAGTATCGGGCTAGCACGCACCGGGGAGCTGTTTTTT.

The chain employs TRBV9 and TRBJ2-5, with TRBD1 identical over 11 bases. The CDR3 spans 14 residues. V shed 4 bases, J shed 7 bases, and the junction held 6 bases outside the gene matches. Germline CDR1 and CDR2: SGDLS and YYNGEE. CDR3 DNA sequence: TGTGCCAGCAGCCCGGGACAGGGGGGGGTGACCCAGTACTTC. As protein: CASSPGQGGVTQYF.

Note on this clone: Relative to the germline gene, one junction end is altered; a read error may explain this. Additional DNA sequences in this sample encode the identical CDR3. The chain uses TRBV5-1 and TRBJ1-1; tentatively, D is TRBD1 (6 bases). The CDR3 runs to 15 residues. The germline CDR1 and CDR2 sequences are SGHRS and YFSETQ. CDR3 sequence: CASSSVTSGVAEAFF. In nucleotides, the CDR3 is TGCGCCAGCAGCTCGGTGACCTCAGGGGTAGCTGAAGCTTTCTTC. Combining the CDR3 with reference TRBV5-1 and TRBJ1-1 gives the whole variable domain KAGVTQTPRYLIKTRGQQVTLSCSPISGHRSVSWYQQTPGQGLQFLFEYFSETQRNKGNFPGRFSGRQFSNSRSEMNVSTLELGDSALYLCASSSVTSGVAEAFFGQGTRLTVV.

This chain connects TRBV7-6 to TRBJ1-5; no firm D call. The CDR3 totals 14 residues. Germline CDR1 SGHVS, CDR2 FNYEAQ. Trimming removed 2 bases from V and 0 bases from J, with 5 bases in between. CDR3 residues: CASSLRDSNQPQHF. The CDR3 DNA follows: TGTGCCAGCAGCTTACGAGATAGCAATCAGCCCCAGCATTTT. Full variable domain (missing parts from reference TRBV7-6 and TRBJ1-5): GAGVSQSPRYKVTKRGQDVALRCDPISGHVSLYWYRQALGQGPEFLTYFNYEAQQDKSGLPNDRFSAERPEGSISTLTIQRTEQRDSAMYRCASSLRDSNQPQHFGDGTRLSIL.

The chain uses TRBV9 and TRBJ2-7, with 11 bases that match TRBD2. V shed 2 bases and J 6 bases; nucleotides not matched to a gene: 7. The germline V gene encodes CDR1 SGDLS and CDR2 YYNGEE. This CDR3 spans 15 amino acids. Here the CDR3 reads CASSVGPGLAAEQYF. CDR3 sequence (DNA): TGTGCCAGCAGCGTGGGACCGGGACTAGCGGCCGAGCAGTACTTC.